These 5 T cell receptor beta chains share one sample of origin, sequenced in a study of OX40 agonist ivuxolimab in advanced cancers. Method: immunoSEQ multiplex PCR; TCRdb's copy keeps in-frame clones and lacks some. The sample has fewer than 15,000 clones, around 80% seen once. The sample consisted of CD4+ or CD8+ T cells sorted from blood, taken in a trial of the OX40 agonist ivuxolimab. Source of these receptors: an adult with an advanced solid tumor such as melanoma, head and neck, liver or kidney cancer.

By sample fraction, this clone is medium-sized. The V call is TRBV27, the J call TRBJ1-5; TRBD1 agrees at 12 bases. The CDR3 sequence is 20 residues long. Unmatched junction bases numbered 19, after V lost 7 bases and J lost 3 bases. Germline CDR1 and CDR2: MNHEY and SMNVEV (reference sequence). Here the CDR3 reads CASTLRRDRGRGEVNQPQHF. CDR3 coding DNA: TGTGCCAGCACCCTACGGCGGGACAGGGGGCGCGGAGAGGTCAATCAGCCCCAGCATTTT.

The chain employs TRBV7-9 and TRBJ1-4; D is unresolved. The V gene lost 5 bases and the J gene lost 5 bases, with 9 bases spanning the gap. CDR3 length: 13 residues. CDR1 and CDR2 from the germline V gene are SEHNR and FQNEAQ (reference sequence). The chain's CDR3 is CASSPDGNEKLFF. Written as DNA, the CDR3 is TGTGCCAGCAGCCCGGACGGAAATGAAAAACTGTTTTTT.

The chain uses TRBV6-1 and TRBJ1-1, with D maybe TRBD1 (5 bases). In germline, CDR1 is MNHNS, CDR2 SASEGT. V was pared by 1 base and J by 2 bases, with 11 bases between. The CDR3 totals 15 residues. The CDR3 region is CASSEEPRVNTEAFF. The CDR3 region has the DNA TGTGCCAGCAGTGAAGAACCCAGGGTTAACACTGAAGCTTTCTTT.

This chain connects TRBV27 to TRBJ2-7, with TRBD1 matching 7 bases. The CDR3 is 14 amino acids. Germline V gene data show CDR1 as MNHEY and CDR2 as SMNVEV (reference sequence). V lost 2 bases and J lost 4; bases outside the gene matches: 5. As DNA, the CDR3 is TGTGCCAGCAGTTTAAAGGGACAGCAGTACGAGCAGTACTTC. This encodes CASSLKGQQYEQYF.

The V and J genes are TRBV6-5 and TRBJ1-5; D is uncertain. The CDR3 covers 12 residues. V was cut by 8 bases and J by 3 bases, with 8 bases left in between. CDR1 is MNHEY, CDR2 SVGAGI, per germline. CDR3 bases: TGTGCCAGCGGCGCCTTCAATCAGCCCCAGCATTTT. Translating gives CASGAFNQPQHF.